The T cell receptor (beta chain) under discussion was sequenced for a study of T-cell reconstitution after alpha-beta-depleted transplantation in children. Whole-study results and caveats: The origin of alpha-beta T cells about two months after transplant was reportedly several hundred expanded graft clones.

Between the trimmed V and J ends, which lost 2 bases and 7 bases, there was a span of 9 bases. CDR1 is GTSNPN, CDR2 SVGIG, per germline (reference sequence). The CDR3 spans 13 residues. On this clonotype: Its specificity is unknown.

TCRbeta library construction was performed incorporating unique molecular identifiers. TCRdb used MiXCR to reprocess the PCR reads, holding one entry per CDR3 protein. Counted here are approximately 240,000 distinct CDR3 sequences, about a tenth occurring once; the ten biggest clones make up over 25%. The sample in question was PBMCs, obtained before TCRalphabeta/CD19-depleted stem cell transplant. V and J are TRBV30 and TRBJ1-6; D is unclear. This sequence was found in a child in the first two years of life with acute myeloid leukemia, due to receive a stem cell transplant. CDR3 protein: CAWSTGPNSPLHF. The CDR3 region has the DNA TGTGCCTGGAGTACCGGACCGAATTCACCCCTCCACTTT.